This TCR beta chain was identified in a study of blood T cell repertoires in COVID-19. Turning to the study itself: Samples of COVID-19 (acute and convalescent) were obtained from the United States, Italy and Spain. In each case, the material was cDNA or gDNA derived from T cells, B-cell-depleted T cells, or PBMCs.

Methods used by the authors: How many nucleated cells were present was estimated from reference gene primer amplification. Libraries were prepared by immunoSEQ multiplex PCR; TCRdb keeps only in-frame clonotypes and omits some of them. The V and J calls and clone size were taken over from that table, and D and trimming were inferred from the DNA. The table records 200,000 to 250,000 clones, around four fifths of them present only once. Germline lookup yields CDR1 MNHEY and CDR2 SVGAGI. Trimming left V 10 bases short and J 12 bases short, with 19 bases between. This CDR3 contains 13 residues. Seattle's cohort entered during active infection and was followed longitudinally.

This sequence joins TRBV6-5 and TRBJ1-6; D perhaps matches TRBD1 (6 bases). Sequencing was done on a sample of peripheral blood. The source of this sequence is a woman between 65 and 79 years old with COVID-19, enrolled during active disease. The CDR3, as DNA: TGTGCCACCTCAGGACAGATTAGTAAACCCCTCCACTTT. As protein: CATSGQISKPLHF.